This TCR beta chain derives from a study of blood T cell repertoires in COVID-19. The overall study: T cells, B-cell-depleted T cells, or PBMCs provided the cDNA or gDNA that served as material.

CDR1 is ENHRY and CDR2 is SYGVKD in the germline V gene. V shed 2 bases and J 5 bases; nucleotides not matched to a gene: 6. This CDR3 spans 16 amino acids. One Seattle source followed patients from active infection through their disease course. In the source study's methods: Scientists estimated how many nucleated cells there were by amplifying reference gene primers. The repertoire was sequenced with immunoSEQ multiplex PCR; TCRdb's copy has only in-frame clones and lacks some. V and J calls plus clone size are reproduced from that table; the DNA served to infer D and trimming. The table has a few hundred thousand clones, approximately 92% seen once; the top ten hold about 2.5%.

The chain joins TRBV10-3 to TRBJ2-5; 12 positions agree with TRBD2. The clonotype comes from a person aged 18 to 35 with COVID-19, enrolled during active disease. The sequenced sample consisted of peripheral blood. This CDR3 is CAISETGTSGSETQYF. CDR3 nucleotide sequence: TGTGCCATCAGTGAGACTGGGACTAGCGGGTCGGAGACCCAGTACTTC.